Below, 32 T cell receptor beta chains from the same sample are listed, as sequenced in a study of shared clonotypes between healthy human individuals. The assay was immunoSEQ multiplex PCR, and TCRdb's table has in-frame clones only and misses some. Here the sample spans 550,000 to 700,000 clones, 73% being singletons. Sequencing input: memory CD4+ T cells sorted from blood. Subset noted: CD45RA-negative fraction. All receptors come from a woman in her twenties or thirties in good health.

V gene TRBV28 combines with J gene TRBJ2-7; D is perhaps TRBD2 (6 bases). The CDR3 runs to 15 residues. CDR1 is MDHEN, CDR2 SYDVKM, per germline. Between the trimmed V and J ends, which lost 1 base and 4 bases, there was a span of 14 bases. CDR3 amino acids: CASSLFSGAIYEQYF. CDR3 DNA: TGTGCCAGCAGTTTATTTAGCGGAGCAATATACGAGCAGTACTTC.

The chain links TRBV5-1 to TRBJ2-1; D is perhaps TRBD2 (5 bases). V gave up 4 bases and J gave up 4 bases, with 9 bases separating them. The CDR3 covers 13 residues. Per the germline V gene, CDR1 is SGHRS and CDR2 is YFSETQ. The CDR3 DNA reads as TGCGCCAGCAGCACCGGGGAATACAATGAGCAGTTCTTC. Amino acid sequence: CASSTGEYNEQFF.

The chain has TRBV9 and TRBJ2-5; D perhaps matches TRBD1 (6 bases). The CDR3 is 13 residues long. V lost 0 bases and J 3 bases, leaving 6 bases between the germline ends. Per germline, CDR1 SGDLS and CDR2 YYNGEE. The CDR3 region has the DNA TGTGCCAGCAGCGTAGGGACAGAAGAGACCCAGTACTTC. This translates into CASSVGTEETQYF.

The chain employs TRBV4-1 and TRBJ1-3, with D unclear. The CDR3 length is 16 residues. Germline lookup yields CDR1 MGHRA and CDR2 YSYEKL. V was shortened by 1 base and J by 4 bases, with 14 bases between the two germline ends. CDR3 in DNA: TGCGCCAGCAGCCAAGTCCTGGTAGATTCGGGAAACACCATATATTTT. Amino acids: CASSQVLVDSGNTIYF.

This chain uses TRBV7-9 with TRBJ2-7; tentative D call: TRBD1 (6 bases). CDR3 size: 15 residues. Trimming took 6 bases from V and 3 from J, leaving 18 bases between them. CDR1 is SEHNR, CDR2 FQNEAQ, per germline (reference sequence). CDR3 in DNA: TGTGCCAGCAGGTTTTACAGGGATCAGGACTACGAGCAGTACTTC. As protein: CASRFYRDQDYEQYF.

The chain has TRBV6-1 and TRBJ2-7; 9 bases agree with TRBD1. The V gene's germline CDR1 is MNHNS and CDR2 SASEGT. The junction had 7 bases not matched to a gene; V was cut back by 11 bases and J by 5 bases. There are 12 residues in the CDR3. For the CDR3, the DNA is TGTGCCGGGGACAGGGAAGGAAACGAGCAGTACTTC. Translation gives CAGDREGNEQYF.

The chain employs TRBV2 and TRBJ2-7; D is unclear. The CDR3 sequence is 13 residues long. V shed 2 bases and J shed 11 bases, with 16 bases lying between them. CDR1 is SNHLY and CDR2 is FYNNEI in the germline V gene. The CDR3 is CASSESVAKDEYF. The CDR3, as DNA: TGTGCCAGCAGTGAATCTGTGGCCAAAGACGAGTACTTC.

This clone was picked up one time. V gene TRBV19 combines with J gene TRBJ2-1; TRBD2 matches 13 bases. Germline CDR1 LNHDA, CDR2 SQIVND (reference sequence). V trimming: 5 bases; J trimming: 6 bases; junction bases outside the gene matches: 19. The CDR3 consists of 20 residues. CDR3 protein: CASSLPHGRMGLAGSNEQFF. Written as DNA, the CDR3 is TGTGCCAGTAGTCTTCCTCACGGACGGATGGGACTAGCGGGAAGCAATGAGCAGTTCTTC.

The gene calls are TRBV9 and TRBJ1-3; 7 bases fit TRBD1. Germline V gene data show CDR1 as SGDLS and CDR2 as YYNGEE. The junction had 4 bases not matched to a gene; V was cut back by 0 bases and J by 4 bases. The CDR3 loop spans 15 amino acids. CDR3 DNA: TGTGCCAGCAGCGTAGCAAGGGGGCACGGAAACACCATATATTTT. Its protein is CASSVARGHGNTIYF.

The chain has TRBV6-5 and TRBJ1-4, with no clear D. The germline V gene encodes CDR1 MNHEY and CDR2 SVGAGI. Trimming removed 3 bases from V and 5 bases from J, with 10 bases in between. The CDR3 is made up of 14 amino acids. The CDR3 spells CASSYVRMNEKLFF. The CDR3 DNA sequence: TGTGCCAGCAGTTATGTACGGATGAATGAAAAACTGTTTTTT.

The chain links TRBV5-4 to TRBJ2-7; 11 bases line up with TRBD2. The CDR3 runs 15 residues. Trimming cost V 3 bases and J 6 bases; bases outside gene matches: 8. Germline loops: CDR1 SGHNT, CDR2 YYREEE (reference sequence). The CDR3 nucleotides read TGTGCCAGCAGCTCCCTAGCGGGAGGATACGGCGAGCAGTACTTC. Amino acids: CASSSLAGGYGEQYF.

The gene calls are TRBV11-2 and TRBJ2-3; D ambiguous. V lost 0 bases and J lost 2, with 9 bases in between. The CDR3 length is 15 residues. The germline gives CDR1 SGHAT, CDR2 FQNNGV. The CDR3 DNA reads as TGTGCCAGCAGCTTAGACCGGGCCCCCACAGATACGCAGTATTTT. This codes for CASSLDRAPTDTQYF.

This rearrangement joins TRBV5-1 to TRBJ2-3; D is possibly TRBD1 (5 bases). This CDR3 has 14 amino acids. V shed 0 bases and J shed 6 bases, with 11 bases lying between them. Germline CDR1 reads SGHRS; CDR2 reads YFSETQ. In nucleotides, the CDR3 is TGCGCCAGCAGCTTGGATTTGAAGGGGGATACGCAGTATTTT. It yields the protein CASSLDLKGDTQYF. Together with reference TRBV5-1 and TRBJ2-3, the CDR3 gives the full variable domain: KAGVTQTPRYLIKTRGQQVTLSCSPISGHRSVSWYQQTPGQGLQFLFEYFSETQRNKGNFPGRFSGRQFSNSRSEMNVSTLELGDSALYLCASSLDLKGDTQYFGPGTRLTVL.

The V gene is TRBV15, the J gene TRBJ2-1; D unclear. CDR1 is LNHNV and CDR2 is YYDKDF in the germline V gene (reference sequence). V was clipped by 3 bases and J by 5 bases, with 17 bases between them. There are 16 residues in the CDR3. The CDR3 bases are TGTGCCACCAGCAGTCCTGAGAGGAGAAAAAACAATGAGCAGTTCTTC. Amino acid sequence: CATSSPERRKNNEQFF.

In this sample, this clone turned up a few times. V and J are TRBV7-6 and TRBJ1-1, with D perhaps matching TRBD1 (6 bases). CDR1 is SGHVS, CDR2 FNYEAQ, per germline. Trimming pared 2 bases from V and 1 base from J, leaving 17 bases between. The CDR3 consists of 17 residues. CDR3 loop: CASSLRGGGPWNTEAFF. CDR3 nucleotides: TGTGCCAGCAGCTTACGGGGGGGCGGACCCTGGAACACTGAAGCTTTCTTT.

The CDR3 reads CASSGASGFSGANVLTF. The CDR3 DNA sequence: TGTGCCAGCAGTGGGGCTTCAGGATTCTCTGGGGCCAACGTCCTGACTTTC. The chain employs TRBV28 and TRBJ2-6; D may be TRBD1 (5 bases). There are 17 residues in the CDR3. V was clipped by 5 bases and J by 0 bases, with 14 bases between them. Germline V gene sequence: CDR1 MDHEN, CDR2 SYDVKM.

The CDR3 protein is CAISWRGDAEAFF. CDR3 DNA: TGTGCCATCAGTTGGCGGGGAGACGCTGAAGCTTTCTTT. The chain couples TRBV10-3 to TRBJ1-1; D remains ambiguous. The V end lost 5 bases, the J end lost 6 bases, and 13 bases lay between the germline ends. CDR1 is ENHRY, CDR2 SYGVKD, per germline. The length of the CDR3 is 13 residues.

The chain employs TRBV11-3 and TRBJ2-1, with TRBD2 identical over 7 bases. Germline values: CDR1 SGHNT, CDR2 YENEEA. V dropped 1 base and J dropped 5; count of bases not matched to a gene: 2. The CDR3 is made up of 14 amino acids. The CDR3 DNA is TGTGCCAGCAGCTTAGGGGACTACAACAATGAGCAGTTCTTC. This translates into CASSLGDYNNEQFF.

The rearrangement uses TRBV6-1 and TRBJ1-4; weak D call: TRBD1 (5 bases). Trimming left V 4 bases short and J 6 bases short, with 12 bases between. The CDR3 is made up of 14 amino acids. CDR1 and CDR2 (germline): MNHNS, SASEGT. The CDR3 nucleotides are TGTGCCAGCAGTGTTGGGGGTAAGGATGAAAAACTGTTTTTT. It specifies CASSVGGKDEKLFF.

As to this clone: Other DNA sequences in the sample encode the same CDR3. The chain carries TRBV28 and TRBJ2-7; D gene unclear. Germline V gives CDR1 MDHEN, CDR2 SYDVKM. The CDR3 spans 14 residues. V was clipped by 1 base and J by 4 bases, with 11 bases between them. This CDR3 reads CASSLYLLPYEQYF. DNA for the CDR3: TGTGCCAGCAGTTTATACTTACTACCGTACGAGCAGTACTTC.

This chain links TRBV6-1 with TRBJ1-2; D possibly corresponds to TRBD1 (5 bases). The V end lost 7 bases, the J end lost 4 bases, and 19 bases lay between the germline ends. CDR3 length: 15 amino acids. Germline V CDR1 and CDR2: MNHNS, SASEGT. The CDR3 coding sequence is TGTGCCAGCATCACAACCTGGGGAGGGACCTATGGCTACACCTTC. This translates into CASITTWGGTYGYTF.

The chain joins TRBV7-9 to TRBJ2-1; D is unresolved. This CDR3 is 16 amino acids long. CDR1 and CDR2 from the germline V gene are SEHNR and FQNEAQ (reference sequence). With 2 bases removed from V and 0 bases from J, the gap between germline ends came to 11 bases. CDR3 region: CASSLLEQSSYNEQFF. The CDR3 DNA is TGTGCCAGCAGCTTACTAGAACAGAGCTCCTACAATGAGCAGTTCTTC.

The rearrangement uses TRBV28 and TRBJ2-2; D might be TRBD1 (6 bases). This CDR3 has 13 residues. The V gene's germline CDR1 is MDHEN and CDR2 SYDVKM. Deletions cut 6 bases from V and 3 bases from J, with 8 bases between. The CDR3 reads CASRGAHTGELFF. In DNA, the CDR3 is TGTGCCAGCAGGGGGGCGCACACCGGGGAGCTGTTTTTT.

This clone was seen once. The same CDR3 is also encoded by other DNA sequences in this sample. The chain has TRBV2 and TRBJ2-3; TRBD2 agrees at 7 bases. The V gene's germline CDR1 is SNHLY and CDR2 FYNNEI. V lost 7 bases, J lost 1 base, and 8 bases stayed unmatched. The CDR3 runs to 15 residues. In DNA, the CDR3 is TGTGCCAGCACTTTACTAGCGTCCGGCACAGATACGCAGTATTTT. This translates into CASTLLASGTDTQYF. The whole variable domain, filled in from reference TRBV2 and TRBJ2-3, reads EPEVTQTPSHQVTQMGQEVILRCVPISNHLYFYWYRQILGQKVEFLVSFYNNEISEKSEIFDDQFSVERPDGSNFTLKIRSTKLEDSAMYFCASTLLASGTDTQYFGPGTRLTVL.

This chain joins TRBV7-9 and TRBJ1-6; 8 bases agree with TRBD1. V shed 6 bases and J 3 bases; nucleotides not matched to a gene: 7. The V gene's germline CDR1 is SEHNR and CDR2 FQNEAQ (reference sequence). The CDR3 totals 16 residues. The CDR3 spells CASSQGQGFYNSPLHF. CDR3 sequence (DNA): TGTGCCAGCAGTCAAGGACAGGGTTTCTATAATTCACCCCTCCACTTT. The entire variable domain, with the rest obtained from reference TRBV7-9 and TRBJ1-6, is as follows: DTGVSQNPRHKITKRGQNVTFRCDPISEHNRLYWYRQTLGQGPEFLTYFQNEAQLEKSRLLSDRFSAERPKGSFSTLEIQRTEQGDSAMYLCASSQGQGFYNSPLHFGNGTRLTVT.

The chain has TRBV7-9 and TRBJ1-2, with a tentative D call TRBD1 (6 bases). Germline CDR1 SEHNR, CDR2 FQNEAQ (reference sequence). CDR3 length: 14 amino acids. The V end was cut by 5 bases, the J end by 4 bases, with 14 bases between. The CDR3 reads CASSPLQGFYGYTF. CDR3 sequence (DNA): TGTGCCAGCAGCCCTCTACAGGGTTTCTATGGCTACACCTTC.

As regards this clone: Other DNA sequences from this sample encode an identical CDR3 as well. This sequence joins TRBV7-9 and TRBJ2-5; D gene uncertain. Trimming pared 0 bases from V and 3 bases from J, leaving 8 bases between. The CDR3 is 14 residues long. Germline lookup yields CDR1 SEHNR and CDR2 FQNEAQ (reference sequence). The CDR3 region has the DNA TGTGCCAGCAGCTTAGCGGGCGGAAAAGAGACCCAGTACTTC. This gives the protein CASSLAGGKETQYF.

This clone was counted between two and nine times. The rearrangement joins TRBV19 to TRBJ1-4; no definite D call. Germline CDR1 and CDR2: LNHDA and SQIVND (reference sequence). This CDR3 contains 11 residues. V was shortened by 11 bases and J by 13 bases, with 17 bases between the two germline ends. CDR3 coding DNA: TGTGCCGGGATTGGGGTTGGCGGACTGTTTTTT. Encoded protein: CAGIGVGGLFF. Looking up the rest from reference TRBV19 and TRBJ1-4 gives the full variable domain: DGGITQSPKYLFRKEGQNVTLSCEQNLNHDAMYWYRQDPGQGLRLIYYSQIVNDFQKGDIAEGYSVSREKKESFPLTVTSAQKNPTAFYLCAGIGVGGLFFGSGTQLSVL.

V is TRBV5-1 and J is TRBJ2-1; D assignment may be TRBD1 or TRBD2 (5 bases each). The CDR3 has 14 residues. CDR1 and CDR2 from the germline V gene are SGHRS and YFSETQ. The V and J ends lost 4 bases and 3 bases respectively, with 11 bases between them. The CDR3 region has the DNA TGCGCCAGCAGCCGGGACGTCAGCTACAATGAGCAGTTCTTC. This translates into CASSRDVSYNEQFF.

The CDR3 sequence is CASRRGQGDSGANVLTF. CDR3 nucleotides: TGTGCCTCTCGACGGGGACAGGGCGACTCTGGGGCCAACGTCCTGACTTTC. The genes are TRBV10-3 and TRBJ2-6; TRBD1 aligns across 9 bases. The CDR3 is made up of 17 amino acids. Per germline, CDR1 ENHRY and CDR2 SYGVKD. The V segment lost 11 bases and the J segment 0 bases; nucleotides outside the gene matches: 11.

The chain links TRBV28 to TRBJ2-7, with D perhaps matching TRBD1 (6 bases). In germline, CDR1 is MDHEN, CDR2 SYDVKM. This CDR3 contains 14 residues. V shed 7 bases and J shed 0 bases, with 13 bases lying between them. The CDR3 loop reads CASKRGHLSYEQYF. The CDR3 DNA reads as TGTGCCAGCAAGAGGGGACATCTCTCCTACGAGCAGTACTTC.

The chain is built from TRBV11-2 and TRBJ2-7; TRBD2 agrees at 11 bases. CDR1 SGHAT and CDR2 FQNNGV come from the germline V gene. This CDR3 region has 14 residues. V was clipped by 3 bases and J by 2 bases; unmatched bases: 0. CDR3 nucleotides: TGTGCCAGCAGCTTTAGCGGGAGGGCCTACGAGCAGTACTTC. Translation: CASSFSGRAYEQYF.